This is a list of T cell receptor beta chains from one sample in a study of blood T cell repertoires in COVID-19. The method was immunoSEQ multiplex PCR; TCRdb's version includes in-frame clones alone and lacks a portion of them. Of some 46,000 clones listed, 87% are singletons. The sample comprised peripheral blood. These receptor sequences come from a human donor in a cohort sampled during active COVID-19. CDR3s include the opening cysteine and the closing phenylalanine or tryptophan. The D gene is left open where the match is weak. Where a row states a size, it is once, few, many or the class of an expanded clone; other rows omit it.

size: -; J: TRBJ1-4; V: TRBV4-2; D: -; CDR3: CASSQQRLLLGSSNEKLFF; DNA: TGTGCCAGCAGCCAACAGAGGTTGCTATTAGGGAGCTCTAATGAAAAACTGTTTTTT
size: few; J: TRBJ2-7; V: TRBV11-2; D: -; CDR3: CASSLGPPTRSIGYEQYF; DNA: TGTGCCAGCAGCTTAGGCCCTCCGACTAGAAGTATCGGGTACGAGCAGTACTTC
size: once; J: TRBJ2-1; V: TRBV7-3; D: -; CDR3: CASSYTAVSHEQFF; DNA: TGTGCCAGCAGCTACACCGCGGTGTCGCATGAGCAGTTCTTC
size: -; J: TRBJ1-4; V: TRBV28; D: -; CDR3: CASSLWTDPTNEKLFF; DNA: TGTGCCAGCAGTCTCTGGACAGATCCAACTAATGAAAAACTGTTTTTT
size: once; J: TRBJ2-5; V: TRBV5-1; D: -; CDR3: CASSLVGAASGRGETQYF; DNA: TGCGCCAGCAGCTTGGTCGGGGCGGCTAGCGGAAGGGGGGAGACCCAGTACTTC
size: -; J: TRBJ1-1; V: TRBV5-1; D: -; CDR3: CASRIDRSSTEAFF; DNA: TGCGCCAGCAGGATAGACAGATCCAGTACTGAAGCTTTCTTT
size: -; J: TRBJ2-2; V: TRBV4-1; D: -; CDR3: CASSSKDTGSDTGELFF; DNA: TGCGCCAGCAGCAGCAAGGACACAGGCTCGGACACCGGGGAGCTGTTTTTT
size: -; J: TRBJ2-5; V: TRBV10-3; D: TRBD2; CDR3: CAITQGLAGGQETQYF; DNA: TGTGCCATCACCCAAGGACTAGCGGGAGGACAAGAGACCCAGTACTTC
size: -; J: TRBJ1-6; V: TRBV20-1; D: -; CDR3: CSASVAQGRPLHF; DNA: TGCAGTGCTAGTGTGGCACAGGGTAGACCCCTCCACTTT
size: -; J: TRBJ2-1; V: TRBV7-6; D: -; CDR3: CASSLTNGQLLNEQFF; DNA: TGTGCCAGCAGCTTAACCAACGGACAGTTGCTAAATGAGCAGTTCTTC
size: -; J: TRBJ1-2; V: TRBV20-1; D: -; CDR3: CSGERNYGYTF; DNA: TGCAGTGGCGAGCGTAACTATGGCTACACCTTC
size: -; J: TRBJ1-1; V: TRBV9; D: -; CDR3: CASSVDNMNTEAFF; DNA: TGTGCCAGCAGCGTAGACAACATGAACACTGAAGCTTTCTTT
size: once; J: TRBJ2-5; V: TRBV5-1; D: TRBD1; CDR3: CASSAGTGGPNQETQYF; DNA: TGCGCCAGCAGCGCTGGGACAGGGGGCCCTAACCAAGAGACCCAGTACTTC
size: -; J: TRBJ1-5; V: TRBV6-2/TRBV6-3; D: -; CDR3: CASSTGGYQPQHF; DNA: TGTGCCAGCAGTACCGGCGGATATCAGCCCCAGCATTTT
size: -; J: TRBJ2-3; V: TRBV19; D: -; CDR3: CASRRTGTDTQYF; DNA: TGTGCCAGTAGAAGGACAGGCACAGATACGCAGTATTTT
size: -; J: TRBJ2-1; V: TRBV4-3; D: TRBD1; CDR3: CASSQEYPGGGNEQFF; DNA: TGCGCCAGCAGCCAAGAGTACCCAGGGGGTGGGAATGAGCAGTTCTTC
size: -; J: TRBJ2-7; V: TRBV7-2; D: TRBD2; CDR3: CASSLSGLAYSSYEQYF; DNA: TGTGCCAGCAGCTTATCGGGACTAGCGTATTCAAGCTACGAGCAGTACTTC
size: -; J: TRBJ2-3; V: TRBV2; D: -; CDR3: CASSRDTDTQYF; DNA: TGTGCCAGCTCAAGAGACACAGATACGCAGTATTTT
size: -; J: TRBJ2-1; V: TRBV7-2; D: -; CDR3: CASSLAGGTYNEQFF; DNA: TGTGCCAGCAGCTTAGCGGGAGGAACCTACAATGAGCAGTTCTTC
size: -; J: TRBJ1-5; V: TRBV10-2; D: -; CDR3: CASNTGQGQPQHF; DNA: TGCGCCAGCAATACAGGGCAAGGACAGCCCCAGCATTTT
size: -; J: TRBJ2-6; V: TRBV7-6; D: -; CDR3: CASSLAPGSSGANVLTF; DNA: TGTGCCAGCAGCTTAGCGCCGGGAAGCTCTGGGGCCAACGTCCTGACTTTC
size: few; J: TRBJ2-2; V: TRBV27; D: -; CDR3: CASSFRSGTGELFF; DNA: TGTGCCAGCAGTTTCCGAAGCGGGACCGGGGAGCTGTTTTTT
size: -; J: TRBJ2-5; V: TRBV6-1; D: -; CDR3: CASSAQPGGGSSRETQYF; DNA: TGTGCCAGCAGTGCACAGCCCGGGGGCGGGAGTAGTCGGGAGACCCAGTACTTC
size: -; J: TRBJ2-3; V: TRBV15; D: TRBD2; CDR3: CATSRELLAGGLTDTQYF; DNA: TGTGCCACCAGCAGAGAATTATTAGCGGGAGGGCTGACAGATACGCAGTATTTT
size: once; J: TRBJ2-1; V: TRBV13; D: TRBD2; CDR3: CASSLTSGLDEQFF; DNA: TGTGCCAGCAGCTTAACTAGCGGGTTGGATGAGCAGTTCTTC
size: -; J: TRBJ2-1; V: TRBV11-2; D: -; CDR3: CASSLGGRRGGEQFF; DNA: TGTGCCAGCAGCTTGGGTGGGAGAAGGGGAGGTGAGCAGTTCTTC
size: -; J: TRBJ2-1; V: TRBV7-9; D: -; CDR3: CASSQGAPQQFF; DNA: TGTGCCAGCAGCCAAGGGGCCCCACAGCAGTTCTTC
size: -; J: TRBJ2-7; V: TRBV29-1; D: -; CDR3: CSVFYDNTYEQYF; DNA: TGCAGCGTCTTCTACGACAATACCTACGAGCAGTACTTC
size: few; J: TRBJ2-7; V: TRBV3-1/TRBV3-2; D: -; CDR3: CASSQHDSYEQYF; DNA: TGTGCCAGCAGCCAACATGACAGCTACGAGCAGTACTTC
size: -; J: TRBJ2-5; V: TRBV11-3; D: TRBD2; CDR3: CASSQGLAAQQPGETQYF; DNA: TGTGCCAGCAGCCAGGGTCTAGCGGCACAACAACCAGGAGAGACCCAGTACTTC
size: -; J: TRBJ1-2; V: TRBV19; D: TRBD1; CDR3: CASSPTGTGAGYTF; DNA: TGTGCCAGTAGCCCGACCGGGACAGGGGCTGGCTACACCTTC
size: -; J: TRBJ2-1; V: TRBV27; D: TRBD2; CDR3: CASSRNRQSGVRAGVGEQFF; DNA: TGTGCCAGCAGTCGAAATCGTCAATCCGGGGTTAGAGCGGGAGTGGGTGAGCAGTTCTTC
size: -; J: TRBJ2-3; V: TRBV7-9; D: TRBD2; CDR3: CASSQAGGTDTQYF; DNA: TGTGCCAGCAGCCAAGCGGGGGGGACAGATACGCAGTATTTT
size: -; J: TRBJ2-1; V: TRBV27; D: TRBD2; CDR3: CASSLRERYNEQFF; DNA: TGTGCCAGCAGTTTGCGGGAGAGGTACAATGAGCAGTTCTTC
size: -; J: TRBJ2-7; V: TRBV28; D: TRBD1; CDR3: CASSRDRVHEQYF; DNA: TGTGCCAGCAGTCGCGACAGGGTCCACGAGCAGTACTTC
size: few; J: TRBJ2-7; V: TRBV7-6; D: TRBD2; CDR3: CASSEGLAGKEQYF; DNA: TGTGCCAGCAGCGAGGGACTAGCGGGGAAGGAGCAGTACTTC
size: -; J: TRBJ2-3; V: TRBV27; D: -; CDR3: CASSLISRWRFTDTQYF; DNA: TGTGCCAGCAGTTTAATTTCTCGTTGGAGATTCACAGATACGCAGTATTTT
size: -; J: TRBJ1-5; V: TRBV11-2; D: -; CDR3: CASSLDQGNNQPQHF; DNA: TGTGCCAGCAGCTTAGACCAGGGAAACAATCAGCCCCAGCATTTT
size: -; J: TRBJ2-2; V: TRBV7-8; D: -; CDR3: CASSLGLVTGELFF; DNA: TGTGCCAGCAGCTTAGGTCTAGTTACCGGGGAGCTGTTTTTT
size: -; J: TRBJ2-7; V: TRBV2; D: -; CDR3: CASSSMGGAPEQYF; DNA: TGTGCCAGCAGTTCAATGGGGGGAGCCCCCGAGCAGTACTTC
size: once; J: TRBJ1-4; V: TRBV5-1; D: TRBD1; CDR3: CASSLTGATNEKLFF; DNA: TGCGCCAGCAGCTTGACAGGGGCAACTAATGAAAAACTGTTTTTT
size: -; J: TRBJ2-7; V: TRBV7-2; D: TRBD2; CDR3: CASSPRTSGSHEQYF; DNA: TGTGCCAGCAGCCCCAGGACTAGCGGGAGCCACGAGCAGTACTTC
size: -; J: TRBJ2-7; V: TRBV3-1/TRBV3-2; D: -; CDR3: CASSQEREGTSYEQYF; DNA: TGTGCCAGCAGCCAAGAGAGGGAAGGAACGTCCTACGAGCAGTACTTC
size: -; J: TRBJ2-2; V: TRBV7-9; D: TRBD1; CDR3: CASSLQAPGTVNTGELFF; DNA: TGTGCCAGCAGCTTACAGGCCCCCGGGACAGTTAACACCGGGGAGCTGTTTTTT
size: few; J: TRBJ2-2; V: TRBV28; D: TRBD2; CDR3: CASSLTSGSRTGELFF; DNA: TGTGCCAGCAGTTTAACTAGCGGGAGTAGGACCGGGGAGCTGTTTTTT
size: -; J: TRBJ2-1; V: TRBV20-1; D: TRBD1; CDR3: CSASTGTDPYNEQFF; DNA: TGCAGTGCTAGTACCGGGACAGACCCCTACAATGAGCAGTTCTTC
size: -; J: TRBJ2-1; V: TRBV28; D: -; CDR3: CASSSPDEQFF; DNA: TGTGCCAGCAGTTCCCCGGATGAGCAGTTCTTC
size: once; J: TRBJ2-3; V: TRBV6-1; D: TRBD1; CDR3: CASSEGQFSTDTQYF; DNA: TGTGCCAGCAGTGAGGGACAGTTTAGCACAGATACGCAGTATTTT
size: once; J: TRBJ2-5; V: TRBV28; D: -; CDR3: CASTSVTRDSQYF; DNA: TGTGCCAGCACTTCCGTAACAAGAGACTCCCAGTACTTC
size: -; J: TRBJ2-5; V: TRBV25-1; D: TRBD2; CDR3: CASSDATSGAQETQYF; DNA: TGTGCCAGCAGTGATGCTACTAGCGGGGCTCAAGAGACCCAGTACTTC
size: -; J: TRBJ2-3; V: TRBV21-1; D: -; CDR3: CASVKPGTRPREDTQYF; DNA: TGTGCCAGCGTTAAGCCCGGAACTCGCCCCCGGGAAGATACGCAGTATTTT
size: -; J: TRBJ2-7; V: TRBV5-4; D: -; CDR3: CASSLEQGFSYEQYF; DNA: TGTGCCAGCAGCTTGGAACAGGGTTTCTCCTACGAGCAGTACTTC
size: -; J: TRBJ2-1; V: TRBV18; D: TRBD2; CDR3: CASSGTSGSDKQFF; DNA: TGTGCCAGCTCGGGGACTAGCGGGAGTGATAAGCAGTTCTTC
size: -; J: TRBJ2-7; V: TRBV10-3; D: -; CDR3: CAIRGAAVYEQYF; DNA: TGTGCCATCAGGGGGGCTGCAGTCTACGAGCAGTACTTC
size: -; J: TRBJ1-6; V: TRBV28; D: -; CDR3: CASSLWLGSSPLHF; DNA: TGTGCCAGCAGTTTGTGGCTGGGGAGTTCACCCCTCCACTTT